This TCR beta chain is from a study of T cells expressing NK-cell markers. Study-level background: The TCR beta repertoires were obtained from sorted CD3+CD56+NKG2C+, CD3+CD56+NKG2C- and CD3+CD56-NKG2C+ T cells.

Worth noting for this clonotype: The antigen remains unidentified.

After re-calling the 5' RACE reads, TCRdb lists one entry per CDR3 protein, DNA absent. Its listing shows about 460,000 distinct CDR3 sequences. General study results and limits: Topping the CD3+CD56-NKG2C+ fraction as well were these clonotypes, in a few donors.

Germline values: CDR1 SGHNT, CDR2 YENEEA. This CDR3 has 16 amino acids. V and J are TRBV11-3 and TRBJ2-2; the TCRdb call, TRBD2, lacks DNA for checking. This TCR came from a woman between 50 and 59 years old in good health. The material sequenced was blood T cells: a sorted CD56 or NKG2C T cell subset, CD4+ or CD8+ T cells, or bulk PBMC T cells (not recorded which). The CDR3 is CASSSSSGRATGELFF.